Given below is one T cell receptor (beta chain) in context. Its specificity is not known. This CDR3 region has 15 residues. V lost 3 bases, J lost 9 bases, and 8 bases stayed unmatched. Germline CDR1 SEHNR, CDR2 FQNEAQ (reference sequence). The data derive from a study of cytomegalovirus exposure and HLA in healthy donors. The PCR made use of 60 Vbeta and 13 Jbeta primers. In the source study's methods: Later work found 65 million to 85 million unique TCR beta chains, with roughly 11 million shared. Here immunoSEQ multiplex PCR was the method, and the copy in TCRdb shows in-frame clones only, minus some. D and trimming come from the DNA, and the V and J calls and clone size come from that table. The sample carries approximately 110,000 clones, 70% to 75% recorded once. Study-wide results and caveats: In a later analysis, a genetic analysis reported fewer productive-TCR N-insertions in an Asian-associated ancestry cluster than the cohort average. TCR beta V- and J-gene trimming, according to a later analysis, was linked to a missense DCLRE1C variant. By HLA locus, TCR association rates varied in a later analysis, with DRB1 showing the most and HLA-C the fewest.

The chain is built from TRBV7-9 and TRBJ2-1, with 10 bases matching TRBD2. This clonotype was obtained from a woman aged 40-49 years in good health and CMV-seronegative. The sample comprised PBMCs. In nucleotides, the CDR3 is TGTGCCAGCAGCTTGGAGCGGGGGGGCCTCGGTGAGCAGTTCTTC. Protein: CASSLERGGLGEQFF.